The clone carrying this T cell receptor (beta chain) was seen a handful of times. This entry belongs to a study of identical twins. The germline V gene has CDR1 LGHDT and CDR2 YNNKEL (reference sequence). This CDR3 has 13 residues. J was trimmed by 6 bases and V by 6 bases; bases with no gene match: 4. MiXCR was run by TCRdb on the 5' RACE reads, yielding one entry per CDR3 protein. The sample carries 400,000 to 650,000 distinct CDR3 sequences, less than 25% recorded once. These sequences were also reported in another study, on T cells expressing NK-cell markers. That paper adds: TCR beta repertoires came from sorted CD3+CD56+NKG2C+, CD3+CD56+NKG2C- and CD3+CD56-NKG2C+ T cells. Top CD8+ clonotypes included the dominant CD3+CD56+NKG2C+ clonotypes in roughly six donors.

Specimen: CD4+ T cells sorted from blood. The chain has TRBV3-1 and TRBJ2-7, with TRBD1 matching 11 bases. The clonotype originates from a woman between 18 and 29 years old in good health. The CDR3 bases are TGTGCCAGCAGTCGGACAGGGGGCCGCGAGCAGTACTTC. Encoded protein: CASSRTGGREQYF.